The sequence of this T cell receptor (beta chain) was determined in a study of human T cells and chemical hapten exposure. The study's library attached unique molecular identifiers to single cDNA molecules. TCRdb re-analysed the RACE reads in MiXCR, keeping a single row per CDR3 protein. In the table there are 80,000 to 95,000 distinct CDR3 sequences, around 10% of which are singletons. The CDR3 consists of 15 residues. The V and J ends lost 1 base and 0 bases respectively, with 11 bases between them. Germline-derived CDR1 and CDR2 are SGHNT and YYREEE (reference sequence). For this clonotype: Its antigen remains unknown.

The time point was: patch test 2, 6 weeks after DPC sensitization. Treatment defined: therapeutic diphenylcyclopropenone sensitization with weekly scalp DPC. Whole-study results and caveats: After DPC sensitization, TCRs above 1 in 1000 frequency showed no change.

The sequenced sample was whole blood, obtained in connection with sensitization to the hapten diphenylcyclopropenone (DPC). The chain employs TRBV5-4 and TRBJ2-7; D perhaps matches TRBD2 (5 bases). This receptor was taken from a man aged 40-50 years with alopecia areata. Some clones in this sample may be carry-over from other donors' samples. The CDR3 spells CASSLSGSSSYEQYF. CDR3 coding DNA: TGTGCCAGCAGCTTGTCGGGGTCCAGCTCCTACGAGCAGTACTTC.